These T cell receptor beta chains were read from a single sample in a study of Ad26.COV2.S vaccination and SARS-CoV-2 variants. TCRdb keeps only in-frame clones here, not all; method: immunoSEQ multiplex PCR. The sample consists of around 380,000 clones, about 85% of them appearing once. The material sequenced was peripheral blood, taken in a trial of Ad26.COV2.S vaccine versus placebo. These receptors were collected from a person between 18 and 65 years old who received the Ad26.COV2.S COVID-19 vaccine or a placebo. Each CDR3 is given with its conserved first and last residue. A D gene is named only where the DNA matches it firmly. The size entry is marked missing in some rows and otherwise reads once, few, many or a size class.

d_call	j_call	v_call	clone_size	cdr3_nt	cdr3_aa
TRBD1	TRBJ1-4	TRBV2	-	TGTGCCAGCAGTTACCCGGACAGGGCGGAGGAAAAACTGTTTTTT	CASSYPDRAEEKLFF
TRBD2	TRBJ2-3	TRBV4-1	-	TGCGCCAGCAGCCAACACTTAGCGGGGGGCCAGGAAGATACGCAGTATTTT	CASSQHLAGGQEDTQYF
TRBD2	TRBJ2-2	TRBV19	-	TGTGCCAGTACCGCCGCGCGGGAGCGCACCGGGGAGCTGTTTTTT	CASTAARERTGELFF
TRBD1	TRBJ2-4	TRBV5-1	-	TGCGCCAGCAGCTTGGAAACGGGACAGGGGCTTACGTCCAAAAACATTCAGTACTTC	CASSLETGQGLTSKNIQYF
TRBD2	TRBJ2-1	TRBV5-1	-	TGCGCCAGCAGCTTGGTAGCGGGGTCCTACAATGAGCAGTTCTTC	CASSLVAGSYNEQFF
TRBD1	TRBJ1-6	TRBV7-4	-	TGTGCCAGCAGCTCCGGGACAGGAGCATCACATGAAAATTCACCCCTCCACTTT	CASSSGTGASHENSPLHF
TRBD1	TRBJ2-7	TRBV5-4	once	TGTGCCAGCAGCCTCCTCCCCGGGACAGGGTATTACGAGCAGTACTTC	CASSLLPGTGYYEQYF
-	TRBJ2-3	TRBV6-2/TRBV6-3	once	TGTGCCAGCAGCCTATTCCCGCGGGGGCACCTCGTGAATACGCAGTATTTT	CASSLFPRGHLVNTQYF
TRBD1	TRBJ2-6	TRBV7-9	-	TGTGCCAGCAGCTGGCAGCCGGGACAGGGACCCTCTGGGGCCAACGTCCTGACTTTC	CASSWQPGQGPSGANVLTF
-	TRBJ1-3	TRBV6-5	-	TGTGCCAGCTCTGACAGGTTCTCTGGAAACACCATATATTTT	CASSDRFSGNTIYF
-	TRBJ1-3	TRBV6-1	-	TGTGCCAGCAGTGAAGCGCCTGGAAACACCATATATTTT	CASSEAPGNTIYF
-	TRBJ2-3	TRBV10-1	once	TGCGCCAGCAGTGAGAGTACGGGGGGCCTGGATACGCAGTATTTT	CASSESTGGLDTQYF
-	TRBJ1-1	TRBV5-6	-	TGTGCCAGCAGCTGGGGATCGGCTGAAGCTTTCTTT	CASSWGSAEAFF
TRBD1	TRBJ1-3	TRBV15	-	TGTGCCACCAGCAGAGATTCTGGGACAGGGATAAACACCATATATTTT	CATSRDSGTGINTIYF
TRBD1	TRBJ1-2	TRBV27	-	TGTGCCAGCAGTTTACGGGGCGGGACAGGGGTATATGGCTACACCTTC	CASSLRGGTGVYGYTF
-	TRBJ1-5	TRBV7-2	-	TGTGCCAGCAGCTCCCTCAATCAGCCCCAGCATTTT	CASSSLNQPQHF